The 12 T cell receptor beta chains presented below share a single source sample, sequenced in a study of T cell changes during pregnancy in multiple sclerosis. Sequencing was performed with immunoSEQ multiplex PCR; in TCRdb, only in-frame clones are kept and a portion is missing. The data hold 50,000 or so clones, with approximately 90% observed a single time. The sequenced sample was CD4+ T cells from peripheral blood mononuclear cells, obtained after pregnancy. The source of these receptors is a female donor with multiple sclerosis, enrolled in a pregnancy study.

J is TRBJ2-3 and V is TRBV28; D unresolved. Germline V gives CDR1 MDHEN, CDR2 SYDVKM. Trimming took off 4 bases at V and 4 bases at J, with 9 bases between the two ends. The CDR3 length is 13 residues. The CDR3 DNA sequence: TGTGCCAGCAGTTCCCCCCCCGCAGATACGCAGTATTTT. This encodes CASSSPPADTQYF.

CDR3 sequence (DNA): TGTGCCAGCAGTTTATTTAGCTTCGGCGGGGCGCCCCGGGGTGAGCAGTTCTTC. This translates into CASSLFSFGGAPRGEQFF. V is TRBV27 and J is TRBJ2-1; D possibly corresponds to TRBD2 (6 bases). The length of the CDR3 is 18 residues. V was trimmed by 1 base and J by 9 bases, leaving 25 bases between them. Germline CDR1 is MNHEY and CDR2 is SMNVEV (reference sequence).

V gene TRBV21-1 combines with J gene TRBJ2-5; the DNA was not compared with TRBD2, the D call given in the table. TRBV21-1 is a documented pseudogene. CDR3 size: 18 residues. CDR3 in DNA: TGTGCCAGCAGCAAAGGACGGGAGGTGGTAGGGGGGCGGGAGACCCAGTACTTC. Translating it yields CASSKGREVVGGRETQYF.

This chain connects TRBV29-1 to TRBJ2-3, with 14 bases lining up with TRBD2. Germline assignment: CDR1 SQVTM and CDR2 ANQGSEA. The CDR3 is made up of 16 amino acids. The V gene end was trimmed by 4 bases and the J gene end by 0 bases; junction bases not matched to a gene: 3. CDR3 coding DNA: TGCAGCGTTGCCGGGACTAGCGGGGGAAGCACAGATACGCAGTATTTT. Protein: CSVAGTSGGSTDTQYF.

The rearrangement joins TRBV27 to TRBJ2-2, with TRBD1 as a possible D gene (5 bases). Trimming cost V 7 bases and J 6 bases, with 18 bases left between them. The CDR3 has 15 amino acids. The germline CDR1 and CDR2 sequences are MNHEY and SMNVEV (reference sequence). The CDR3 region has the DNA TGTGCCAGCATGCTAAAGGGGATAGGGGCCGGGGAGCTGTTTTTT. Translated, it gives CASMLKGIGAGELFF.

This chain connects TRBV9 to TRBJ2-2; 8 bases line up with TRBD2. The CDR3 has 15 residues. The V segment lost 0 bases and the J segment 8 bases; nucleotides outside the gene matches: 6. The germline CDR1 and CDR2 sequences are SGDLS and YYNGEE. The CDR3 is CASSVVAGGLGELFF. The CDR3 DNA is TGTGCCAGCAGCGTAGTGGCGGGAGGCTTGGGGGAGCTGTTTTTT.

This clone has only one observation. This chain uses TRBV29-1 with TRBJ2-1, with TRBD2 matching over 8 bases. The trim removed 5 bases at V and 6 bases at J, leaving 12 bases unmatched. The CDR3 loop spans 15 amino acids. Germline V CDR1 and CDR2: SQVTM, ANQGSEA. This chain's CDR3 is CSVSYGLAGPNEQFF. The DNA of the CDR3 is TGCAGCGTTAGTTACGGACTAGCAGGCCCCAATGAGCAGTTCTTC.

The chain is built from TRBV19 and TRBJ1-5; TRBD1 agrees at 10 bases. The CDR3 runs 15 residues. Germline assignment: CDR1 LNHDA and CDR2 SQIVND (reference sequence). With V trimmed by 4 bases and J by 4 bases, 4 bases remained unmatched. This CDR3 reads CASSTTGGPNQPQHF. DNA for the CDR3: TGTGCCAGTAGTACGACAGGGGGCCCTAATCAGCCCCAGCATTTT.

In this sample, this clone turned up once. CDR3 nucleotide sequence: TGCGCCAGCAGAACTAGCGGGAGTTTCAATGAGCAGTTCTTC. Its protein product is CASRTSGSFNEQFF. The genes are TRBV5-1 and TRBJ2-1, with 11 bases fitting TRBD2. This CDR3 spans 14 amino acids. Germline V CDR1 and CDR2: SGHRS, YFSETQ. Unmatched junction bases numbered 4, after V lost 5 bases and J lost 6 bases.

The chain recombines TRBV2 with TRBJ1-4; TRBD1 is a possible D gene (5 bases). The CDR3 consists of 14 residues. Deletions cut 5 bases from V and 3 bases from J, with 10 bases between. Germline CDR1 is SNHLY and CDR2 is FYNNEI. In nucleotides, the CDR3 is TGTGCCAGCAGTCAGGGCAGTTCTAATGAAAAACTGTTTTTT. It encodes CASSQGSSNEKLFF. Drawing the rest from reference TRBV2 and TRBJ1-4, the complete variable domain is EPEVTQTPSHQVTQMGQEVILRCVPISNHLYFYWYRQILGQKVEFLVSFYNNEISEKSEIFDDQFSVERPDGSNFTLKIRSTKLEDSAMYFCASSQGSSNEKLFFGSGTQLSVL.

The chain joins TRBV7-2 to TRBJ2-7, with 8 bases that match TRBD1. The CDR3 consists of 14 residues. After removal of 5 bases from V and 1 base from J, the junction contained 4 bases not matched to a gene. CDR1 SGHTA and CDR2 FQGNSA come from the germline V gene. CDR3 sequence (DNA): TGTGCCAGCAGCCGGACAGGGATATCCTACGAGCAGTACTTC. Translated, it gives CASSRTGISYEQYF.

V and J are TRBV18 and TRBJ2-1; unclear D gene. Trimming stripped 4 bases from V and 7 bases from J, with 11 bases between. The CDR3 is made up of 13 amino acids. The V gene's germline CDR1 is KGHSH and CDR2 LQKENI. This chain's CDR3 is CASSLKPLNEQFF. The CDR3 DNA sequence: TGTGCCAGCTCACTCAAGCCCCTGAATGAGCAGTTCTTC.